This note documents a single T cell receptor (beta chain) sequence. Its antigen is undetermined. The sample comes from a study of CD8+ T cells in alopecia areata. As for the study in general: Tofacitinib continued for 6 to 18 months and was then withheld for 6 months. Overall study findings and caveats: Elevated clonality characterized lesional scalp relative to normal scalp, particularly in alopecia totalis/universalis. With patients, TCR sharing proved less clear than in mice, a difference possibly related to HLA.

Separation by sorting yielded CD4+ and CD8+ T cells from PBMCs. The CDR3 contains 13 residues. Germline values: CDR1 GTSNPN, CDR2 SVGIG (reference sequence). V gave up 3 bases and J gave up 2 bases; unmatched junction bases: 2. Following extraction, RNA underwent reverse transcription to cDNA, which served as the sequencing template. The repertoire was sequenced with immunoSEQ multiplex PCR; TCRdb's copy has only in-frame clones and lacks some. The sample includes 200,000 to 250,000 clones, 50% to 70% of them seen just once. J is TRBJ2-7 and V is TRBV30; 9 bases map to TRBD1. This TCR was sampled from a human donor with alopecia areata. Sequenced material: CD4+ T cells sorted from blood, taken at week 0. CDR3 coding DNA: TGTGCCTGGAGCCGGGACAGGGCCTACGAGCAGTACTTC. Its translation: CAWSRDRAYEQYF. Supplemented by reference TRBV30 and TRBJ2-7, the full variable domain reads SQTIHQWPATLVQPVGSPLSLECTVEGTSNPNLYWYRQAAGRGLQLLFYSVGIGQISSEVPQNLSASRPQDRQFILSSKKLLLSDSGFYLCAWSRDRAYEQYFGPGTRLTVT.